A single T cell receptor beta chain is shown here with its context. These data originate in a study of T cell responses to AZD1222 COVID-19 vaccine. Libraries were prepared by immunoSEQ multiplex PCR; TCRdb keeps only in-frame clonotypes and omits some of them. The table lists roughly 150,000 clones, 85% to 95% of them singletons, with 5.1% in the top ten. This CDR3 is built from 13 residues. The V segment lost 3 bases and the J segment 7 bases; nucleotides outside the gene matches: 8. Germline values: CDR1 SQVTM, CDR2 ANQGSEA. This TCR derives from an adult who received the AZD1222 COVID-19 vaccine. The input for sequencing was peripheral blood, taken 28 days after the second AZD1222 dose. This chain uses TRBV29-1 with TRBJ1-2; 7 bases line up with TRBD1. DNA for the CDR3: TGCAGCGTTGACCGGACAGGAGGTGGTGGCTACACCTTC. It is translated as CSVDRTGGGGYTF.